This TCR beta chain was sequenced during a study of T cell changes during pregnancy in multiple sclerosis. V was clipped by 6 bases and J by 6 bases; unmatched bases: 10. This CDR3 has 14 residues. The V gene's germline CDR1 is PRHDT and CDR2 FYEKMQ (reference sequence). The table came from immunoSEQ multiplex PCR; TCRdb's copy has only in-frame clones and leaves some out. The table shows some 64,000 clones, with roughly 90% occurring only once. The V and J genes are TRBV13 and TRBJ1-2, with 7 bases aligning to TRBD1. The clonotype originates from a female donor with multiple sclerosis, enrolled in a pregnancy study. Source: peripheral blood, taken in the first trimester of pregnancy. The CDR3: CASSPRTGTHGYTF. The CDR3 bases are TGTGCCAGCAGTCCGCGGACAGGCACCCATGGCTACACCTTC. Full variable domain (outside the CDR3, taken from reference TRBV13 and TRBJ1-2): AAGVIQSPRHLIKEKRETATLKCYPIPRHDTVYWYQQGPGQDPQFLISFYEKMQSDKGSIPDRFSAQQFSDYHSELNMSSLELGDSALYFCASSPRTGTHGYTFGSGTRLTVV.